This section outlines one T cell receptor (beta chain) sequence together with its context. V dropped 0 bases and J dropped 3 bases, with 9 bases sitting between them. CDR3 size: 15 residues. Germline lookup yields CDR1 SGHTA and CDR2 FQGNSA. Methods used by the authors: The authors estimated nucleated cell counts from reference gene primer amplification. Assay: immunoSEQ multiplex PCR; the TCRdb copy retains only in-frame clones and omits some. V and J calls and clone size come straight from that table; D and trimming were deduced from the DNA. Of around 220,000 clones detected, 80% to 90% appear once; the ten largest clones hold under 11%. The data are from a study of blood T cell repertoires in COVID-19. As for the study in general: Material from acute and convalescent COVID-19 was sourced from the United States, Italy and Spain. PBMCs, B-cell-depleted T cells, or T cells were the source of the cDNA or gDNA that made up the material.

This clonotype was sampled from a woman older than 75 with acute or convalescent COVID-19. The chain couples TRBV7-2 to TRBJ1-5; D call uncertain. The specimen was peripheral blood. This CDR3 reads CASSLAPGSNQPQHF. The CDR3, as DNA: TGTGCCAGCAGCTTAGCCCCCGGGTCCAATCAGCCCCAGCATTTT.